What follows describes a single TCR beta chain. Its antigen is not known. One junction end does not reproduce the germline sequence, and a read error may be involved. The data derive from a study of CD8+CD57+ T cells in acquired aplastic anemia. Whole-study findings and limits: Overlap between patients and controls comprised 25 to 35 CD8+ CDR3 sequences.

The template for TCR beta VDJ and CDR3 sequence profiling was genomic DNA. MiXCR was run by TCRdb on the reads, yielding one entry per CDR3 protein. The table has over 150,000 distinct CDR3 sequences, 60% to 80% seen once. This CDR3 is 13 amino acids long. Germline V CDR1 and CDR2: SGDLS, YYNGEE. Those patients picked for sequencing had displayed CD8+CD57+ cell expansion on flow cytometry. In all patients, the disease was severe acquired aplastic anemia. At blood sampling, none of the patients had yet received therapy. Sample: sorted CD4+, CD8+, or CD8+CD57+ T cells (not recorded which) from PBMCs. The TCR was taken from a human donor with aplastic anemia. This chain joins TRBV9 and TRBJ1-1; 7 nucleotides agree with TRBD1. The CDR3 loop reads CASSSGQHTEALF. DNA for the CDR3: TGTGCCAGCAGCTCGGGACAGCACACTGAAGCTCTCTTT. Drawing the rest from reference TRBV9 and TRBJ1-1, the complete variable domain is DSGVTQTPKHLITATGQRVTLRCSPRSGDLSVYWYQQSLDQGLQFLIQYYNGEERAKGNILERFSAQQFPDLHSELNLSSLELGDSALYFCASSSGQHTEALFGQGTRLTVV.